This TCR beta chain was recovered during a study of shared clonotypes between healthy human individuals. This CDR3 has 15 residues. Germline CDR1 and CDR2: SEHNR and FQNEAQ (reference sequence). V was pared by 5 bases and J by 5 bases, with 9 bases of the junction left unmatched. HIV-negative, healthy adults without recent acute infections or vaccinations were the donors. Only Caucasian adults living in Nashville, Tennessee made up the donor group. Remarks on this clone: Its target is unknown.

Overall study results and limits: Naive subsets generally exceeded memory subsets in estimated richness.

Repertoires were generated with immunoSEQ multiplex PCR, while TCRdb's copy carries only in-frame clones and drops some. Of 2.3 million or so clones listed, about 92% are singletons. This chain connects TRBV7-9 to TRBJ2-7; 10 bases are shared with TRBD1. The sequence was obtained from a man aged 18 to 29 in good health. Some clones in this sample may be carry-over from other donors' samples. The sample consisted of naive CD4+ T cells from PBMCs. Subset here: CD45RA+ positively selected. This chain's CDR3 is CASSHIGTGDHEQYF. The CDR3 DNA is TGTGCCAGCAGCCACATCGGGACAGGGGACCACGAGCAGTACTTC.